The 26 T cell receptor beta chains below come from one sample, sequenced in a study. TCRdb recomputed calls from the reads with MiXCR, one row per CDR3 protein. The table shows some 15,000 distinct CDR3 sequences, with around 35% occurring only once. The sample taken for sequencing was blood. The receptors were gathered from a human donor.

This clonotype appeared once. A read error may account for a junction end that differs from germline. The chain carries TRBV5-5 and TRBJ2-2; D unresolved. The germline V gene encodes CDR1 SGHKS and CDR2 YYEKEE (reference sequence). CDR3 length equals 13 residues. The CDR3: CASNPPKTGELFF. Written as DNA, the CDR3 is TGTGCCAGCAATCCCCCGAAGACCGGGGAGCTGTTTTTT.

This clonotype is labeled as medium-sized. This chain connects TRBV6-2 or TRBV6-3 to TRBJ2-3; D is possibly TRBD2 (6 bases). The CDR3 totals 16 residues. Germline CDR1 and CDR2: MNHEY and SVGEGT. The ends were cut back, 4 bases at V and 0 bases at J, with 14 bases in the middle. The CDR3 bases are TGTGCCAGCAGTTCCTATCAGGGAGGTAGCACAGATACGCAGTATTTT. Its translation is CASSSYQGGSTDTQYF.

Details on this clonotype: A much larger clone is a single base away; this may be a read error. Written as DNA, the CDR3 is TGCAGCGTTGAGAGGACAGGGAGGAATGAGCAGTACTTC. Protein product: CSVERTGRNEQYF. The rearrangement links TRBV29-1 to TRBJ2-5, with 8 bases fitting TRBD1. CDR1 and CDR2 from the germline V gene are SQVTM and ANQGSEA. Losses at the gene ends were 3 bases for V and 11 bases for J; bases not matched to a gene: 11. The CDR3 length is 13 residues.

A remark on this clonotype: A much larger clone lies one base from this, so it may be a read error. The chain combines TRBV30 with TRBJ1-4, with D unclear. The V and J ends lost 3 bases and 5 bases respectively, with 10 bases between them. Germline CDR1 is GTSNPN and CDR2 is SVGIG (reference sequence). The CDR3 sequence is 13 residues long. The CDR3 protein is CAWSGPDNEKLFF. CDR3 coding DNA: TGTGCCTGGAGCGGGCCAGACAATGAAAAACTGTTTTTT.

Of note for this clonotype: A much larger clone differs by one base, so this may be a read error. This sequence joins TRBV18 and TRBJ2-1; 8 nucleotides agree with TRBD1. The J segment lost 13 bases and the V segment lost 2 bases, leaving 13 bases of the junction unmatched. The CDR3 has 15 residues. Germline-derived CDR1 and CDR2 are KGHSH and LQKENI. The CDR3 sequence: CASSPSQGARETQFF. CDR3 coding DNA: TGTGCCAGCTCACCAAGTCAGGGGGCGAGGGAGACCCAGTTCTTC.

This clonotype is a singleton in its sample. The chain is built from TRBV20-1 and TRBJ2-7; 7 positions match TRBD2. Germline CDR1 reads DFQATT; CDR2 reads SNEGSKA (reference sequence). V lost 1 base and J lost 7; bases outside the gene matches: 13. The CDR3 totals 15 residues. The CDR3 reads CSARAIGREFNEQYF. Written as DNA, the CDR3 is TGCAGTGCTAGAGCGATCGGGCGGGAGTTCAATGAGCAGTACTTC.

Within the sample, this clonotype is medium-sized. V usage is TRBV18 and J usage is TRBJ2-2; no clear D. CDR1 is KGHSH and CDR2 is LQKENI in the germline V gene. The CDR3 is 15 residues long. V gave up 0 bases and J gave up 2 bases, with 7 bases separating them. The CDR3 loop is CASSPPGFNTGELFF. The CDR3 coding sequence is TGTGCCAGCTCACCACCGGGGTTCAACACCGGGGAGCTGTTTTTT.

The V and J genes are TRBV4-3 and TRBJ1-1, with 7 bases aligning to TRBD1. This CDR3 is built from 18 residues. The V gene end was trimmed by 1 base and the J gene end by 1 base; junction bases not matched to a gene: 12. The germline gives CDR1 LGHNA, CDR2 YSLEER. CDR3 amino acids: CASSQVVSRGVENTEAFF. In nucleotides, the CDR3 is TGCGCCAGCAGCCAAGTAGTGAGCAGGGGGGTGGAGAACACTGAAGCTTTCTTT.

This clonotype was picked up a small number of times. Written as DNA, the CDR3 is TGCAGCGTTGGGAGGGGAGTCTACGAGCAGTACTTC. It translates to CSVGRGVYEQYF. This chain links TRBV29-1 with TRBJ2-7; D is possibly TRBD2 (6 bases). Germline-derived CDR1 and CDR2 are SQVTM and ANQGSEA. V lost 4 bases and J 3 bases, leaving 10 bases between the germline ends. CDR3 length: 12 residues.

The table lists this clonotype with many counts. The rearrangement joins TRBV30 to TRBJ1-1; a weak D match, TRBD1 (5 bases). Trimming removed 3 bases from V and 0 bases from J, with 17 bases in between. CDR3 size: 16 residues. Looked up from germline, CDR1 is GTSNPN and CDR2 is SVGIG (reference sequence). The CDR3 DNA is TGTGCCTGGAGCCACCTCAGGGTGAAGTTGAACACTGAAGCTTTCTTT. It translates to CAWSHLRVKLNTEAFF.

This clonotype was recorded many times. This chain joins TRBV30 and TRBJ1-5; 9 positions agree with TRBD1. CDR1 is GTSNPN and CDR2 is SVGIG in the germline V gene (reference sequence). V shed 5 bases, J shed 4 bases, and the junction held 3 bases outside the gene matches. This CDR3 region has 13 residues. The CDR3 here is CAWSGQGNQPQHF. The CDR3 coding sequence is TGTGCCTGGTCGGGACAGGGAAATCAGCCCCAGCATTTT. The complete variable domain, with remaining parts taken from reference TRBV30 and TRBJ1-5, reads SQTIHQWPATLVQPVGSPLSLECTVEGTSNPNLYWYRQAAGRGLQLLFYSVGIGQISSEVPQNLSASRPQDRQFILSSKKLLLSDSGFYLCAWSGQGNQPQHFGDGTRLSIL.

This clonotype occurred many times. The rearrangement joins TRBV18 to TRBJ2-1; D is undetermined. Per the germline V gene, CDR1 is KGHSH and CDR2 is LQKENI. Trimming shortened V by 4 bases and J by 8 bases, and 15 bases separated the two germline ends. This CDR3 is 14 amino acids long. This CDR3 reads CASSLSPQSHEQFF. In DNA form, the CDR3 reads TGTGCCAGCTCACTTTCGCCACAGTCCCATGAGCAGTTCTTC.

In this sample, this clonotype is medium-sized. The rearrangement uses TRBV30 and TRBJ2-1; D is perhaps TRBD1 (5 bases). The V gene's germline CDR1 is GTSNPN and CDR2 SVGIG (reference sequence). With 1 base removed from V and 3 bases from J, the gap between germline ends came to 10 bases. The CDR3 runs 14 residues. The CDR3 sequence is CAWSEETVYNEQFF. In DNA, the CDR3 is TGTGCCTGGAGTGAGGAGACAGTCTACAATGAGCAGTTCTTC.

This sequence joins TRBV29-1 and TRBJ1-6; TRBD1 is a possible D gene (5 bases). Germline V CDR1 and CDR2: SQVTM, ANQGSEA. V was shortened by 5 bases and J by 9 bases, with 14 bases between the two germline ends. This CDR3 region has 13 residues. The CDR3 DNA reads as TGCAGCGTTCGTGTGGGGGTAAGTTCACCCCTCCACTTT. As protein: CSVRVGVSSPLHF. The variable domain in full, with the rest retrieved from reference TRBV29-1 and TRBJ1-6, is SAVISQKPSRDICQRGTSLTIQCQVDSQVTMMFWYRQQPGQSLTLIATANQGSEATYESGFVIDKFPISRPNLTFSTLTVSNMSPEDSSIYLCSVRVGVSSPLHFGNGTRLTVT.

At least ten counts were recorded for this clonotype. This sequence joins TRBV4-3 and TRBJ2-7; 10 bases fit TRBD1. Per germline, CDR1 LGHNA and CDR2 YSLEER. Losses at the gene ends were 0 bases for V and 7 bases for J; bases not matched to a gene: 9. The CDR3 extends over 16 amino acids. This CDR3 is CASSQERQGAPGEQYF. The CDR3 nucleotides read TGCGCCAGCAGCCAAGAGCGACAGGGGGCTCCGGGGGAGCAGTACTTC.

This clonotype has only a few counts. The chain is built from TRBV7-2 and TRBJ1-2; D uncertain. The germline V and J ends were trimmed by 1 base and 6 bases, with 12 bases remaining between them. The CDR3 is 14 residues long. CDR1 SGHTA and CDR2 FQGNSA come from the germline V gene. CDR3 in amino acids: CASSLVLEGHGYTF. In DNA, the CDR3 is TGTGCCAGCAGCTTAGTGTTAGAGGGCCATGGCTACACCTTC. Full variable domain (remainder filled in from reference TRBV7-2 and TRBJ1-2): GAGVSQSPSNKVTEKGKDVELRCDPISGHTALYWYRQSLGQGLEFLIYFQGNSAPDKSGLPSDRFSAERTGGSVSTLTIQRTQQEDSAVYLCASSLVLEGHGYTFGSGTRLTVV.

The table lists this clonotype with a few counts. Since a much larger clone is just one base distant, this may be a read error. The DNA of the CDR3 is TGTGCCTGGAGCCCAGGACTAGCGGGGTCCTATGAGCAGTACTTC. Translation: CAWSPGLAGSYEQYF. The J gene is TRBJ2-7, the V gene TRBV30; 12 bases are a match to TRBD2. Germline V gene data show CDR1 as GTSNPN and CDR2 as SVGIG (reference sequence). There are 15 residues in the CDR3.

This chain connects TRBV4-1 to TRBJ2-1; possible D gene TRBD2, 6 bases. Germline V gene data show CDR1 as MGHRA and CDR2 as YSYEKL. The germline V and J ends were trimmed by 0 bases and 10 bases, with 25 bases remaining between them. The CDR3 totals 18 residues. CDR3 nucleotides: TGCGCCAGCAGCCAAGATTTTCCGGGAGCGGTCCTCCCCTACGAGCAGTTCTTC. Translating it yields CASSQDFPGAVLPYEQFF.

This clonotype was counted ten times or more. The chain joins TRBV4-3 to TRBJ1-5, with D possibly matching TRBD1 (5 bases). This CDR3 spans 18 amino acids. The germline CDR1 and CDR2 sequences are LGHNA and YSLEER. Trimming cost V 0 bases and J 0 bases, with 15 bases left between them. This CDR3 reads CASSQDCRGDRSNQPQHF. Here the CDR3 DNA reads TGCGCCAGCAGCCAAGATTGCAGAGGGGACCGTAGCAATCAGCCCCAGCATTTT.

With regard to this clonotype: This may arise from a read error, as a much more abundant clone is one base away. This chain uses TRBV4-2 with TRBJ1-2, with D tentatively TRBD1 (5 bases). Trimming pared 7 bases from V and 2 bases from J, leaving 8 bases between. CDR1 is LGHNA, CDR2 YNFKEQ, per germline. The CDR3 sequence is 12 residues long. This CDR3 reads CASIQGNYGYTF. In DNA, the CDR3 is TGTGCCAGCATCCAGGGAAACTATGGCTACACCTTC.

This clonotype was counted ten times or more. The chain carries TRBV4-3 and TRBJ2-5, with D maybe TRBD1 (6 bases). The germline V gene encodes CDR1 LGHNA and CDR2 YSLEER. Deletions cut 4 bases from V and 7 bases from J, with 13 bases between. The CDR3 totals 13 residues. CDR3 region: CASSPQGSGTQYF. CDR3 sequence (DNA): TGCGCCAGCAGCCCTCAGGGGTCCGGGACCCAGTACTTC.

V and J are TRBV6-4 and TRBJ2-1, with 7 bases matching TRBD1. Germline CDR1 reads MRHNA; CDR2 reads SNTAGT. The CDR3 is 13 residues long. With 4 bases clipped from V and 12 bases from J, the junction kept 9 bases outside the gene matches. CDR3 residues: CASSGDSTDTQFF. In nucleotides, the CDR3 is TGTGCCAGCAGTGGGGACAGCACAGATACGCAGTTCTTC.

V usage is TRBV4-3 and J usage is TRBJ1-2; TRBD1 might be the D (5 bases). The V end was cut by 0 bases, the J end by 8 bases, with 13 bases between. The germline gives CDR1 LGHNA, CDR2 YSLEER. This CDR3 contains 14 residues. The CDR3 loop is CASSQELGTGGYTF. Here the CDR3 DNA reads TGCGCCAGCAGCCAAGAGTTGGGGACGGGCGGCTACACCTTC.

This clonotype was picked up many times. The V and J genes are TRBV29-1 and TRBJ2-3; the D is unclear. Deletions cut 4 bases from V and 4 bases from J, with 9 bases between. The CDR3 loop spans 12 amino acids. Germline CDR1 SQVTM, CDR2 ANQGSEA. The CDR3 DNA sequence: TGCAGCGTTGTTGGGGAATCAGATACGCAGTATTTT. It specifies CSVVGESDTQYF.

The V and J genes are TRBV7-1 and TRBJ2-1, with 7 bases lining up with TRBD2. TRBV7-1 falls under the ORF class, with uncertain function. The V segment lost 2 bases and the J segment 5 bases; nucleotides outside the gene matches: 3. The length of the CDR3 is 14 residues. The DNA for the CDR3 is TGTGCCAGCAGCTCACTAGCGGTTAACAATGAGCAGTTCTTC. Its translation is CASSSLAVNNEQFF.

By share, this clonotype counts as medium-sized (0.01 to 0.1%). This rearrangement joins TRBV5-4 to TRBJ1-1; the D gene is possibly TRBD1 (5 bases). CDR1 SGHNT and CDR2 YYREEE come from the germline V gene (reference sequence). The CDR3 loop spans 14 amino acids. V lost 0 bases, J lost 4 bases, and 10 bases lay in between. The DNA of the CDR3 is TGTGCCAGCAGCTTGGGCAGGGTCGGCACTGAAGCTTTCTTT. This sequence encodes CASSLGRVGTEAFF.